The 6 T cell receptor beta chains below were found in one sample sequenced in a study of regulatory T cells in long-lasting Graves disease. Construction of the TCR beta libraries employed iRepertoire HTBI primers in conjunction with Arm-PCR of CDR3 regions. TCRdb ran MiXCR on the multiplex PCR reads and lists one entry per CDR3 protein. The sample has 370,000 or so distinct CDR3 sequences, roughly 17% seen once. Time point denoted: newly diagnosed GD, antithyroid drugs for less than 3 months. From PBMCs, RNA was extracted and then used to make the TCR library. These data are also associated with another study on T cells in Graves' hyperthyroidism and ophthalmopathy.

This specimen was peripheral blood mononuclear cells (PBMCs), taken at new diagnosis, from a patient treated with antithyroid drugs. These receptors were obtained from a woman between 18 and 29 years old with Graves disease.

This clonotype has ten or more counts. This chain joins TRBV3-1 and TRBJ2-7; possibly TRBD1 for D (5 bases). Trimming took off 1 base at V and 2 bases at J, with 12 bases between the two ends. Germline CDR1 and CDR2: LGHDT and YNNKEL (reference sequence). CDR3 size: 15 residues. CDR3: CASSQGAQVTYEQYF. The CDR3, as DNA: TGTGCCAGCAGCCAAGGGGCACAGGTAACCTACGAGCAGTACTTC.

This clonotype was counted ten times or more. The chain has TRBV6-1 and TRBJ1-1; D unclear. V dropped 4 bases and J dropped 6 bases, with 15 bases sitting between them. The CDR3 has 14 residues. Germline V gives CDR1 MNHNS, CDR2 SASEGT. The DNA of the CDR3 is TGTGCCAGCAGTGGGCGGTGGAGGGCCCCTGAAGCTTTCTTT. Its translation is CASSGRWRAPEAFF.

Details on this clonotype: A much larger clone is a single base away; this may be a read error. This chain uses TRBV18 with TRBJ1-2; D is ambiguous. The CDR3 loop spans 14 amino acids. Germline loops: CDR1 KGHSH, CDR2 LQKENI. As DNA, the CDR3 is TGTGTCAGCTCACCGGTGGAGGGAATCTATGGCTACACCTTC. Amino acids: CVSSPVEGIYGYTF. Full variable domain (outside the CDR3, taken from reference TRBV18 and TRBJ1-2): NAGVMQNPRHLVRRRGQEARLRCSPMKGHSHVYWYRQLPEEGLKFMVYLQKENIIDESGMPKERFSAEFPKEGPSILRIQQVVRGDSAAYFCVSSPVEGIYGYTFGSGTRLTVV.

This clonotype was picked up a small number of times. This chain connects TRBV6-5 to TRBJ1-1; D is uncertain. Germline V lookup: CDR1 MNHEY, CDR2 SVGAGI. V lost 2 bases and J lost 4, with 11 bases in between. This CDR3 has 14 residues. CDR3 amino acids: CASSYRESGTEAFF. The CDR3, as DNA: TGTGCCAGCAGTTACAGGGAGTCAGGCACTGAAGCTTTCTTT.

The V and J genes are TRBV6-1 and TRBJ2-7; TRBD2 aligns across 10 bases. Trimming at V came to 1 base and at J to 2 bases, leaving 11 bases not matched to a gene. The CDR3 totals 18 residues. Germline assignment: CDR1 MNHNS and CDR2 SASEGT. CDR3 sequence (DNA): TGTGCCAGCAGTGAAGATATAGCGGGAGGACCTCGAACCTACGAGCAGTACTTC. This translates into CASSEDIAGGPRTYEQYF.

This chain uses TRBV5-1 with TRBJ1-1, with a tentative D call TRBD1 (5 bases). The CDR3 is 15 residues long. V was clipped by 4 bases and J by 0 bases, with 13 bases between them. From germline, CDR1 is SGHRS and CDR2 YFSETQ. CDR3 protein: CASSDTGRVNTEAFF. The CDR3 DNA sequence: TGCGCCAGCAGCGACACAGGACGGGTGAACACTGAAGCTTTCTTT.